These 2 T cell receptor beta chains were all obtained from the same sample, sequenced in a study of CD8+CD57+ T cells in acquired aplastic anemia. An expansion of CD8+CD57+ cells by flow cytometry had been shown in patients chosen for sequencing. Profiling of TCR beta VDJ combinations and CDR3 sequences used genomic DNA as template. Each CDR3 protein is one row after TCRdb ran MiXCR on the reads. The data contain 150,000 to 200,000 distinct CDR3 sequences, roughly 48% of them singletons. Sequencing used sorted CD4+, CD8+, or CD8+CD57+ T cells (not recorded which) from PBMCs. The receptors originated from a human donor with aplastic anemia.

This clonotype was seen repeatedly, ten times or more. The genes are TRBV15 and TRBJ2-5; D might be TRBD1 or TRBD2, each matching 5 bases. Per the germline V gene, CDR1 is LNHNV and CDR2 is YYDKDF (reference sequence). V was clipped by 3 bases and J by 6 bases, with 14 bases between them. The CDR3 length is 14 residues. The CDR3 DNA is TGTGCCACCAGCAGCGGGACGAAAGAAAAGACCCAGTACTTC. Translated: CATSSGTKEKTQYF.

This clonotype came up many times. The J gene is TRBJ1-1, the V gene TRBV13; D remains ambiguous. The CDR3 is made up of 13 amino acids. The germline CDR1 and CDR2 sequences are PRHDT and FYEKMQ (reference sequence). The germline V and J ends were trimmed by 5 bases and 8 bases, with 15 bases remaining between them. CDR3 in DNA: TGTGCCAGCAGCCCCGGTTGGGGTGACGAAGCTTTCTTT. Translated, it gives CASSPGWGDEAFF. Supplemented by reference TRBV13 and TRBJ1-1, the full variable domain reads AAGVIQSPRHLIKEKRETATLKCYPIPRHDTVYWYQQGPGQDPQFLISFYEKMQSDKGSIPDRFSAQQFSDYHSELNMSSLELGDSALYFCASSPGWGDEAFFGQGTRLTVV.